This T cell receptor (beta chain) was sequenced for a study of OX40 agonist ivuxolimab in advanced cancers. General notes on the study: Ivuxolimab was an agonistic, fully human IgG2 monoclonal antibody directed against OX40 (CD134), a costimulatory receptor. Of the roughly 53 patients in dose escalation, around 20 had hepatocellular carcinoma, approximately 15 had melanoma, 9 had renal cell carcinoma and 9 had head and neck cancer. Intravenous ivuxolimab was administered to patients every 2 weeks at six dose levels: 0.01, 0.1, 0.3, 1.5, 3 and 10 mg/kg. Partial responses occurred in three dose-escalation patients, of whom one had hepatocellular carcinoma and two had cutaneous melanoma. In the dose-escalation cohort, roughly 80% of patients were male, and the mean age was about 55 years, with a range of about 23 to 90. The paper reports the monotherapy dose-escalation portion (N = 52 patients) of the phase I ivuxolimab trial. Patients were allowed to have had prior anti-PD-1, anti-PD-L1 or anti-CTLA-4 therapy, and roughly 40% of the dose-escalation patients had been treated with checkpoint inhibitors. The point of sequencing TCRbeta in the periphery was to test whether ivuxolimab changed TCR sequence diversity and drove clonal T-cell expansion.

Here is what the overall study found, with its caveats: In partial responders in the 0.1-3.0 mg/kg groups, normalized peripheral clonal expansion was found to be among the lowest, especially among CD8+ T cells. The antigen specificity of the peripheral T cells that underwent clonal expansion was not determined. After ivuxolimab, more expanded clones were found on average in CD8+ T cells than in CD4+ T cells. At doses of 0.1 to 3.0 mg/kg, clonal expansion of both CD4+ and CD8+ blood T cells was observed from baseline to week 6. Low levels of normalized T-cell clonal expansion were also seen in some patients who did not respond.

Trimming takes 6 bases from V and 13 bases from J, and the germline ends sit 15 bases apart. The CDR3, from cysteine to phenylalanine, totals 11 residues. The entry retains the CDR3 DNA only, 33 bases that are in frame from base 1. Via the germline V gene, CDR1 is SNHLY and CDR2 FYNNEI. The trial excluded patients who had a history of autoimmune disease or who were on systemic immunosuppression. Peripheral blood for TCR sequencing was collected from all dose cohorts at baseline, on cycle 4 day 1, and on cycle 7 day 1. Samples came from an open-label, multicenter, first-in-human phase I dose-escalation trial of ivuxolimab. Adults with locally advanced or metastatic melanoma, renal cell, hepatocellular, or head and neck squamous cell carcinoma were enrolled in the trial. CD4+ and CD8+ T cells were sorted separately from peripheral blood before TCR sequencing. To sequence the TCRbeta CDR3 region, genomic DNA was isolated from the sorted cells. The immunoSEQ Assay was used for sequencing of TCRbeta CDR3 regions. TCRdb limited this immuneACCESS table to in-frame rearrangements with V and J called. A share of clones is missing; checked studies link under half to unresolved V genes, and the rest is unexplained. The sample records about 75,000 clones, approximately 90% of which are singletons. Clones ranked in the top ten supply approximately 1.3% of the sample.

This clone has just a few counts. This clone's antigen is unknown. No qualities accompany the bases; no much larger clone lies one base away. The receptor was derived from an adult with an advanced solid tumor such as melanoma, head and neck, liver or kidney cancer. The input for sequencing was CD4+ or CD8+ T cells sorted from blood, taken in a trial of the OX40 agonist ivuxolimab. Recombination linked TRBV2 to TRBJ1-2, with TRBD1 as a weak D call on 6 bases. The CDR3: CASRGAGPRTF. The DNA sequence follows: TGTGCCAGCAGGGGGGCAGGACCGCGCACCTTC.